This T cell receptor beta chain comes out of a study of OX40 agonist ivuxolimab in advanced cancers. V shed 4 bases and J shed 5 bases, with 8 bases lying between them. This CDR3 is 12 amino acids long. Germline CDR1 and CDR2: SGHTA and FQGNSA. Profiling relied on immunoSEQ multiplex PCR, and the TCRdb table lists in-frame clones only, not all of them. The sample lists 51,000 or so clones, roughly 78% occurring once. The sequence came from an adult with an advanced solid tumor such as melanoma, head and neck, liver or kidney cancer. The genes are TRBV7-2 and TRBJ1-2; D gene ambiguous. Sequenced material: CD4+ or CD8+ T cells sorted from blood, taken in a trial of the OX40 agonist ivuxolimab. This chain's CDR3 is CASSSNPYGYTF. CDR3 bases: TGTGCCAGCAGCTCGAACCCATATGGCTACACCTTC.